This T cell receptor beta chain was observed in a study of cytomegalovirus exposure and HLA in healthy donors. The PCR was carried out with 60 Vbeta primers and 13 Jbeta primers. Some clones are missing from TCRdb's copy, which holds only in-frame ones; the method was immunoSEQ multiplex PCR. The repertoire includes approximately 170,000 clones, roughly 84% of them detected once, and 1.5% sits in the top ten. Study observations and caveats: About 90% or about 30% of the time was how often most TCR beta V segments were productive, according to an earlier analysis.

Turning to this clone: The target antigen is unknown.

Trimming cost V 4 bases and J 7 bases, with 14 bases left between them. The CDR3 has 14 amino acids. Per germline, CDR1 MRHNA and CDR2 SNTAGT. This chain links TRBV6-4 with TRBJ2-1; possible D gene TRBD2, 6 bases. This TCR came from a male donor in good health and CMV-seronegative. What was sequenced was PBMCs. DNA of the CDR3: TGTGCCAGCAGTGTCTTGGACGGGGGTAATGAGCAGTTCTTC. Translated: CASSVLDGGNEQFF.